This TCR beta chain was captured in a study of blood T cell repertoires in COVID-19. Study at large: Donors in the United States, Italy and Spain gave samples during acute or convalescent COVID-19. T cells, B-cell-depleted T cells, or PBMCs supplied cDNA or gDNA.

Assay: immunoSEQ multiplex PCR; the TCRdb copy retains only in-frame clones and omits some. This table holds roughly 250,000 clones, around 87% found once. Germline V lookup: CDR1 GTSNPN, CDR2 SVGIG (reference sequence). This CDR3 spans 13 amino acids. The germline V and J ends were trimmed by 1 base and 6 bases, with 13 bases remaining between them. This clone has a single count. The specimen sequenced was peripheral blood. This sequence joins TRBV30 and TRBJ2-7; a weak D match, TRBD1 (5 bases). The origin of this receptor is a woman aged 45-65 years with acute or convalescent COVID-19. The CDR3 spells CAWSEKGLPEQYF. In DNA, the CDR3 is TGTGCCTGGAGTGAGAAGGGGCTTCCCGAGCAGTACTTC.